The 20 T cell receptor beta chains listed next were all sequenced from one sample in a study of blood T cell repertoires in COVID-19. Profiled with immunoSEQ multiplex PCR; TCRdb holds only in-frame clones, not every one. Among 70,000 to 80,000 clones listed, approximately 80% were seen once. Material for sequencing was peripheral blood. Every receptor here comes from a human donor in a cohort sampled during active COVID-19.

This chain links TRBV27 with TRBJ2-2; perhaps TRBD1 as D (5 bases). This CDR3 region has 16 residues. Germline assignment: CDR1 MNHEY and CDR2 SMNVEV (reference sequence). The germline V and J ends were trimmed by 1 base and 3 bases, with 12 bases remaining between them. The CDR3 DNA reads TGTGCCAGCAGTTTATTCCCCAGGGCAGACACCGGGGAGCTGTTTTTT. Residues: CASSLFPRADTGELFF.

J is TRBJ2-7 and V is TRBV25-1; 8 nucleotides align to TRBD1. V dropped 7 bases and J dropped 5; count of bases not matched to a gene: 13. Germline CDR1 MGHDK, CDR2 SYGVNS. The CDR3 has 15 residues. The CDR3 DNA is TGTGCCAGCACTTCTACTTATGGACAGGGCCACGAGCAGTACTTC. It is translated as CASTSTYGQGHEQYF.

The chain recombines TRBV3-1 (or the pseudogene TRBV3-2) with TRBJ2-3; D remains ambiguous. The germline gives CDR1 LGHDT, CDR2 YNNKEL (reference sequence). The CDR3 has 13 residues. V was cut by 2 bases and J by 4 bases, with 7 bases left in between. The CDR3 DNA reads TGTGCCAGCAGCCAATACTTGGCAGATACGCAGTATTTT. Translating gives CASSQYLADTQYF.

The CDR3 protein is CASSQGQGSSYEQYF. CDR3 nucleotides: TGTGCCAGCAGCCAGGGACAGGGAAGCTCCTACGAGCAGTACTTC. The V call is TRBV11-3, the J call TRBJ2-7; TRBD1 agrees at 9 bases. Germline V gives CDR1 SGHNT, CDR2 YENEEA. This CDR3 is 15 amino acids long. V trimming: 5 bases; J trimming: 0 bases; junction bases outside the gene matches: 5.

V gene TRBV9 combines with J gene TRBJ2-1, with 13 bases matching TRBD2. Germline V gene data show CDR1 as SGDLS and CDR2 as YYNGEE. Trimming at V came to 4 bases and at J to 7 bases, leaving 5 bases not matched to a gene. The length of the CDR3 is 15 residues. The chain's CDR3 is CASSKLAGGRNEQFF. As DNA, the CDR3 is TGTGCCAGCAGCAAACTAGCGGGAGGGCGTAATGAGCAGTTCTTC.

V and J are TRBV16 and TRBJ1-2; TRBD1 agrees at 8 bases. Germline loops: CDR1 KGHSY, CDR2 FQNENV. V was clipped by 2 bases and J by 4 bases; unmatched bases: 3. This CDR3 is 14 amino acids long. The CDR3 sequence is CASSQRGQAYGYTF. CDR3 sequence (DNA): TGTGCCAGCAGCCAAAGGGGACAGGCCTATGGCTACACCTTC. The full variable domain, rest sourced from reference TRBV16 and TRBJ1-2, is GEEVAQTPKHLVRGEGQKAKLYCAPIKGHSYVFWYQQVLKNEFKFLISFQNENVFDETGMPKERFSAKCLPNSPCSLEIQATKLEDSAVYFCASSQRGQAYGYTFGSGTRLTVV.

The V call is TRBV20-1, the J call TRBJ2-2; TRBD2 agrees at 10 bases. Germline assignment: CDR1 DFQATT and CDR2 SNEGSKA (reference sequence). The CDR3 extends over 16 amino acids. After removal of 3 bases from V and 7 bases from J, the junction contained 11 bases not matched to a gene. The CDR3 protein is CSASASGRAIGGELFF. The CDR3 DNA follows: TGCAGTGCTAGTGCCAGCGGGAGGGCCATAGGCGGGGAGCTGTTTTTT.

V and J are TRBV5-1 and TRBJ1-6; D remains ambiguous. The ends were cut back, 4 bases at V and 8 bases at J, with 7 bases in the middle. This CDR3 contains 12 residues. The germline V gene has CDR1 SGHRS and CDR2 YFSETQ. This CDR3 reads CASSPGDSPLHF. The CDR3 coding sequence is TGCGCCAGCAGCCCCGGAGATTCACCCCTCCACTTT.

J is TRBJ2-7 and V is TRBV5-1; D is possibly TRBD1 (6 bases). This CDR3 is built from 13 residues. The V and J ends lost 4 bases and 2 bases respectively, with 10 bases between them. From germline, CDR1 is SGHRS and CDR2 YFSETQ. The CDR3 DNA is TGCGCCAGCAGCCCACAGGGAGCCTACGAGCAGTACTTC. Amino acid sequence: CASSPQGAYEQYF.

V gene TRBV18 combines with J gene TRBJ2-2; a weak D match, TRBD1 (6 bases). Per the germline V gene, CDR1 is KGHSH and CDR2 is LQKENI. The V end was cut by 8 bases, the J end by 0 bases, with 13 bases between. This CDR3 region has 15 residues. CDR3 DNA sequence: TGTGCCAGCCCAGGTGGGGGCACGAACACCGGGGAGCTGTTTTTT. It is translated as CASPGGGTNTGELFF. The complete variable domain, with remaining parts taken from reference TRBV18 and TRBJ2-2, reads NAGVMQNPRHLVRRRGQEARLRCSPMKGHSHVYWYRQLPEEGLKFMVYLQKENIIDESGMPKERFSAEFPKEGPSILRIQQVVRGDSAAYFCASPGGGTNTGELFFGEGSRLTVL.

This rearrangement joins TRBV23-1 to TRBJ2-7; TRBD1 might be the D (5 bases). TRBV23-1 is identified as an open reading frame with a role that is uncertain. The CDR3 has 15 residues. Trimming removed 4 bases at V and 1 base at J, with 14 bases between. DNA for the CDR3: TGCGCCAGCAGTCGTTACAGGCCTCCATCCTACGAGCAGTACTTC. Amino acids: CASSRYRPPSYEQYF.

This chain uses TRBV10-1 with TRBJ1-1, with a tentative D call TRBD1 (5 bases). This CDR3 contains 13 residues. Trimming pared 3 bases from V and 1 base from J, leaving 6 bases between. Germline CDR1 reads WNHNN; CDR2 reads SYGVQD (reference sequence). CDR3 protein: CASSDQGNTEAFF. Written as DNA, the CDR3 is TGCGCCAGCAGTGATCAGGGGAACACTGAAGCTTTCTTT.

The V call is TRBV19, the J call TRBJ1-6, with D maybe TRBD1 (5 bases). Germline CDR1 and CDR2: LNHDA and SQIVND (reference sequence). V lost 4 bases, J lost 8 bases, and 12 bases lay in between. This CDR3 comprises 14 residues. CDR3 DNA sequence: TGTGCCAGTAGTAGAGGGACTGCCGATTCACCCCTCCACTTT. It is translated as CASSRGTADSPLHF. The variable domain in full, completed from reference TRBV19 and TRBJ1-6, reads DGGITQSPKYLFRKEGQNVTLSCEQNLNHDAMYWYRQDPGQGLRLIYYSQIVNDFQKGDIAEGYSVSREKKESFPLTVTSAQKNPTAFYLCASSRGTADSPLHFGNGTRLTVT.

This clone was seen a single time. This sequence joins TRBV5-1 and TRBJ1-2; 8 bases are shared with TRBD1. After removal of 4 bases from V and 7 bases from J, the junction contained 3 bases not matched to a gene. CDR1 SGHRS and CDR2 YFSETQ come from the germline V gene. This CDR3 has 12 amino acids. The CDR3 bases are TGCGCCAGCAGCCCAGACAGGGGTGGCTACACCTTC. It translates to CASSPDRGGYTF.

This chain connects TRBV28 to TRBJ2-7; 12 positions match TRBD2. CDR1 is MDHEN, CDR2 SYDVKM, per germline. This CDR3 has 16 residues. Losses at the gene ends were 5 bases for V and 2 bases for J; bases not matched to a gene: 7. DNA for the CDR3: TGTGCCAGCAGTACGACTAGCGGGAGACCTACCTACGAGCAGTACTTC. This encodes CASSTTSGRPTYEQYF. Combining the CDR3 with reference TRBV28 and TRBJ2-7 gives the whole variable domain DVKVTQSSRYLVKRTGEKVFLECVQDMDHENMFWYRQDPGLGLRLIYFSYDVKMKEKGDIPEGYSVSREKKERFSLILESASTNQTSMYLCASSTTSGRPTYEQYFGPGTRLTVT.

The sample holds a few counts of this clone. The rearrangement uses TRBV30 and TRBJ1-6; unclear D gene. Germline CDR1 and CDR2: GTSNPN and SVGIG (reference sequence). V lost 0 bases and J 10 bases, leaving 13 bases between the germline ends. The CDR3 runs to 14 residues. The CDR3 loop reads CAWSVDRPGSPLHF. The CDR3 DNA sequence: TGTGCCTGGAGTGTGGATCGGCCGGGGTCACCCCTCCACTTT.

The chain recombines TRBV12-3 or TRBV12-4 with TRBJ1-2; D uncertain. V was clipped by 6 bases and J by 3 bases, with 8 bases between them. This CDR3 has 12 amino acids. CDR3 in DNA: TGTGCCAGCAGCCCCTTTGACTATGGCTACACCTTC. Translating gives CASSPFDYGYTF.

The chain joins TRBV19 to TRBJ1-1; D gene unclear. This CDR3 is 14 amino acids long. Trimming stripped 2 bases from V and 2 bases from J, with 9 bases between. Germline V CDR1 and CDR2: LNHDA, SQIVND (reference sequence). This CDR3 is CASSILYLNTEAFF. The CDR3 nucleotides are TGTGCCAGTAGTATACTTTATTTAAACACTGAAGCTTTCTTT.

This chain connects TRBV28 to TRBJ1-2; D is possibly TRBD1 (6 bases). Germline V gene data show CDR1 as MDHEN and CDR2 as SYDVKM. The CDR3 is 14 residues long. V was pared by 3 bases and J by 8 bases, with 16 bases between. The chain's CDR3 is CASSFPGPQGGYTF. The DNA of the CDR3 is TGTGCCAGCAGTTTCCCAGGGCCTCAGGGGGGCTACACCTTC.

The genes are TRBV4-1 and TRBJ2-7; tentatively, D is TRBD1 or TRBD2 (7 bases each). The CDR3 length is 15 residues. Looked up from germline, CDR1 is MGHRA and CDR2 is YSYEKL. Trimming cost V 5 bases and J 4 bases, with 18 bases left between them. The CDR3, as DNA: TGCGCCAGCAGCGAAGGGGGGGACAGCCTGTACGAGCAGTACTTC. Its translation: CASSEGGDSLYEQYF.